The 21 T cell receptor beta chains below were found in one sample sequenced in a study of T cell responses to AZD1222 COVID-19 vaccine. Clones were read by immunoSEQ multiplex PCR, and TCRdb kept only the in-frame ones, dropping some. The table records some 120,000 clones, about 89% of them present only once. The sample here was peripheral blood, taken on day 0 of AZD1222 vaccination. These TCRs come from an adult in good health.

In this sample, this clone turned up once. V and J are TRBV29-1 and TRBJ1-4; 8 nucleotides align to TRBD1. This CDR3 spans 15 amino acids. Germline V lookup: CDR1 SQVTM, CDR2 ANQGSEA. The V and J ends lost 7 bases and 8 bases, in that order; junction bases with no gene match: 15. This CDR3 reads CSAQGAGGFGEKLFF. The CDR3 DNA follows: TGCAGCGCCCAGGGGGCGGGTGGTTTTGGGGAAAAACTGTTTTTT.

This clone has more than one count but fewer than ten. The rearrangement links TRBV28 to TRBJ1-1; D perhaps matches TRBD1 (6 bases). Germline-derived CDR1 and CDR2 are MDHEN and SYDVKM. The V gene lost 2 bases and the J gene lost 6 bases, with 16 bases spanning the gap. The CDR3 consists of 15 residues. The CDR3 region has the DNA TGTGCCAGCAGTTTACCGCCGGGACACGGTTCTGAAGCTTTCTTT. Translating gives CASSLPPGHGSEAFF.

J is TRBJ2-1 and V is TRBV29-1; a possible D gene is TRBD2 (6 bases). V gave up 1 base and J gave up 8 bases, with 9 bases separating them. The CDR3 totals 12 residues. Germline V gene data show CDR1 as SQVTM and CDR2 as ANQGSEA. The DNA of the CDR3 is TGCAGCGTTGAAGGGGCTAGCGATGAGCAGTTCTTC. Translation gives CSVEGASDEQFF.

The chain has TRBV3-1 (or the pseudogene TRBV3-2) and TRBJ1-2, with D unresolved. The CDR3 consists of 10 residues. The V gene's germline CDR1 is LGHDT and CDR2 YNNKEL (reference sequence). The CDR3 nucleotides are TGTGAAAGCACACCCGTGGGCTACACCTTC. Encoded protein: CESTPVGYTF.

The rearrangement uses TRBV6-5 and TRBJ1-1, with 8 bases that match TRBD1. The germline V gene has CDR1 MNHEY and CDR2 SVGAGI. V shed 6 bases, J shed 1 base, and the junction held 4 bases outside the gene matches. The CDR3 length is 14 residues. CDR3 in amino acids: CASRTGDPNTEAFF. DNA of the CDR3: TGTGCCAGCAGGACAGGGGACCCGAACACTGAAGCTTTCTTT.

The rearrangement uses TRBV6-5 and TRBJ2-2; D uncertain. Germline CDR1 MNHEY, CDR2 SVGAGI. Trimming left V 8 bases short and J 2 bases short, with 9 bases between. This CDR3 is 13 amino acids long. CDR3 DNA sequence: TGTGCCAGCCTGGGCGACAACACCGGGGAGCTGTTTTTT. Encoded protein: CASLGDNTGELFF.

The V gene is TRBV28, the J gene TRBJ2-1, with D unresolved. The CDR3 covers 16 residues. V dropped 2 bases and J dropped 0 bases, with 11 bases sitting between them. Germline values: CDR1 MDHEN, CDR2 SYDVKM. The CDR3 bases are TGTGCCAGCAGTTTAAGGTCGGGTACCTCCTACAATGAGCAGTTCTTC. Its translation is CASSLRSGTSYNEQFF.

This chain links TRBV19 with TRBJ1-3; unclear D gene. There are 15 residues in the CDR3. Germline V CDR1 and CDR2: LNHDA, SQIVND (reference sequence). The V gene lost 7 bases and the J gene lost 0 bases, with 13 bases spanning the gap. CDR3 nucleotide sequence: TGTGCCAGTACTAAGCTCATCAACTCTGGAAACACCATATATTTT. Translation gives CASTKLINSGNTIYF.

In nucleotides, the CDR3 is TGTGCCAGCAGAGATTCGGACCTGAACACTGAAGCTTTCTTT. It encodes CASRDSDLNTEAFF. The rearrangement uses TRBV6-4 and TRBJ1-1; D unclear. V gave up 6 bases and J gave up 0 bases, with 11 bases separating them. CDR1 and CDR2 from the germline V gene are MRHNA and SNTAGT. CDR3 length: 14 amino acids.

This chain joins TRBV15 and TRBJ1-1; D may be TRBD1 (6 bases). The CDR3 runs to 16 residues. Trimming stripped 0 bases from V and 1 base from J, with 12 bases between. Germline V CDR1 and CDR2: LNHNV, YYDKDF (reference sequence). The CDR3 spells CATSRDDKGGNTEAFF. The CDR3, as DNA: TGTGCCACCAGCAGAGATGACAAGGGGGGGAACACTGAAGCTTTCTTT. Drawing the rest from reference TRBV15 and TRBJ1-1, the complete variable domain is DAMVIQNPRYQVTQFGKPVTLSCSQTLNHNVMYWYQQKSSQAPKLLFHYYDKDFNNEADTPDNFQSRRPNTSFCFLDIRSPGLGDTAMYLCATSRDDKGGNTEAFFGQGTRLTVV.

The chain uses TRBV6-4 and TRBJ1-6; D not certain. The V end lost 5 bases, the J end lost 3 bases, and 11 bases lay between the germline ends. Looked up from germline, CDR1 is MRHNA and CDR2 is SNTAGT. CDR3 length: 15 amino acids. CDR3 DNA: TGTGCCAGCAGTCAGGAGCGTGACTATAATTCACCCCTCCACTTT. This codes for CASSQERDYNSPLHF.

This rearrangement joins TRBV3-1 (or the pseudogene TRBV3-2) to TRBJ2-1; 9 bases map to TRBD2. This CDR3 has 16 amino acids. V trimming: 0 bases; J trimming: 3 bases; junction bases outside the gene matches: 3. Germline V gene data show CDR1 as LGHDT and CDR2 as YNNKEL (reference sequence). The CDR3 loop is CASSQERLAVYNEQFF. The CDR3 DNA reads TGTGCCAGCAGCCAAGAAAGACTAGCGGTCTACAATGAGCAGTTCTTC.

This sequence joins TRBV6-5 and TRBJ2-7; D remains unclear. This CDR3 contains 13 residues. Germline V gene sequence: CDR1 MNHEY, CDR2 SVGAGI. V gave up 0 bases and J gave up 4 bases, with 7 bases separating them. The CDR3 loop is CASSYSVYYEQYF. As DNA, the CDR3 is TGTGCCAGCAGTTACTCGGTTTATTACGAGCAGTACTTC.

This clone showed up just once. This CDR3 is CASSLARTGELFF. CDR3 nucleotides: TGTGCCAGCAGCTTAGCGAGGACCGGGGAGCTGTTTTTT. The chain has TRBV7-6 and TRBJ2-2; D gene unclear. The CDR3 is 13 residues long. V lost 0 bases, J lost 5 bases, and 4 bases lay in between. Germline assignment: CDR1 SGHVS and CDR2 FNYEAQ.

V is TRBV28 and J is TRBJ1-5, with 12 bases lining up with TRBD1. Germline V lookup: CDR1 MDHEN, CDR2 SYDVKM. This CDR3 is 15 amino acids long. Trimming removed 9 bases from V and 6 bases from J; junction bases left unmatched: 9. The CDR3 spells CASLPGQGASQPQHF. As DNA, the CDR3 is TGTGCCAGTCTACCGGGACAGGGGGCAAGTCAGCCCCAGCATTTT.

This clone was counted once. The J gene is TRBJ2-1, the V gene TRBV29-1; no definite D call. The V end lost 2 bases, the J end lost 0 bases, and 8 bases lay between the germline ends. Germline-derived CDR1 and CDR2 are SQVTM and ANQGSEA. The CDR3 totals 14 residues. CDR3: CSVESPSSYNEQFF. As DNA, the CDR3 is TGCAGCGTTGAAAGCCCAAGCTCCTACAATGAGCAGTTCTTC.

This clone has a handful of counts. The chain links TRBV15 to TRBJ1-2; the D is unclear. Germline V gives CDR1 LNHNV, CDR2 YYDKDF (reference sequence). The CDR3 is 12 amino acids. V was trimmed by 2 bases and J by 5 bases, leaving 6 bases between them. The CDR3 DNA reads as TGTGCCACCAGCAGAACGACTTATGGCTACACCTTC. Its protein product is CATSRTTYGYTF. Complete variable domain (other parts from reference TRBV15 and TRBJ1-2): DAMVIQNPRYQVTQFGKPVTLSCSQTLNHNVMYWYQQKSSQAPKLLFHYYDKDFNNEADTPDNFQSRRPNTSFCFLDIRSPGLGDTAMYLCATSRTTYGYTFGSGTRLTVV.

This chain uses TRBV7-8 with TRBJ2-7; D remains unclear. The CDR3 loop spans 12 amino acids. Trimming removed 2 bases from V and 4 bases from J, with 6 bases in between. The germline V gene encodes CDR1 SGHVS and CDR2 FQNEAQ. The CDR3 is CASSLPRYEQYF. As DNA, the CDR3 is TGTGCCAGCAGCTTACCCCGATACGAGCAGTACTTC.

The CDR3 loop reads CASSDRTAGFF. The DNA for the CDR3 is TGTGCCAGCAGTGACCGGACAGCGGGTTTCTTT. The gene calls are TRBV12-3 or TRBV12-4 and TRBJ1-1; tentative D call: TRBD1 (6 bases). This CDR3 contains 11 residues. The V and J ends lost 5 bases and 13 bases respectively, with 14 bases between them.

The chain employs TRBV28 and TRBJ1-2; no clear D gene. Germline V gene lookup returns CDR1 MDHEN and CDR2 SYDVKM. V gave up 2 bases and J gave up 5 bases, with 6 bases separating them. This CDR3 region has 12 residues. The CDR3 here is CASSLTGYGYTF. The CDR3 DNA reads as TGTGCCAGCAGTTTAACGGGGTATGGCTACACCTTC.

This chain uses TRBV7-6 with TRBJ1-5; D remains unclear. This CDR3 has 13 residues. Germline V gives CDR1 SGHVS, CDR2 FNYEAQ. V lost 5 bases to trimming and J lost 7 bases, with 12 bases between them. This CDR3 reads CASSHALWQPQHF. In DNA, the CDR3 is TGTGCCAGCAGCCATGCCCTATGGCAGCCCCAGCATTTT.